A single TCR beta chain is shown here with its context. Germline loops: CDR1 SGHTA, CDR2 FQGTGA. The CDR3 length is 13 residues. With 5 bases removed from V and 4 bases from J, the gap between germline ends came to 11 bases. The sample belongs to a study of blood T cell repertoires in COVID-19. Those who participated ranged in age from roughly 18 to 89 years and resided in about 24 US areas. Self-reported history from a screening survey and questionnaire set each donor's cohort. In the source study's methods: Estimated nucleated cell counts came from reference gene primer amplification. Clones were sequenced by immunoSEQ multiplex PCR, and TCRdb holds only the in-frame ones, with some missing. V and J calls and clone size come straight from that table; D and trimming were deduced from the DNA. Among hundreds of thousands of clones listed, 87% were seen once.

The sequenced sample was PBMCs or T cells enriched from blood (not recorded which). The rearrangement joins TRBV7-3 to TRBJ1-1; tentatively, D is TRBD1 (5 bases). This receptor was identified in a woman aged 18-30 years who had recovered from COVID-19. This CDR3 reads CASSTSGGTEAFF. Here the CDR3 DNA reads TGTGCCAGCAGCACGAGCGGGGGCACTGAAGCTTTCTTT.